Listed below are T cell receptor beta chains from one sample, sequenced in a study of lymphopenia after photon versus proton radiotherapy. The repertoire was sequenced with immunoSEQ multiplex PCR; TCRdb's copy has only in-frame clones and lacks some. The sample carries tens of thousands of clones, more than 85% recorded once. Here the sequenced sample was peripheral blood, taken from a patient treated with proton-based radiotherapy. All receptors come from a man older than 75 with esophageal cancer. Both conserved end residues are part of each CDR3.

>TRBV7-2
CASSRGRVSYEQYF
>TRBV19
CASSIAGTYYEQYF
>TRBV7-2
CASSFSGPGRYEQYF
>TRBV11-2
CASSLAGAEKLFF
>TRBV7-9
CASSEDRWNSPLHF
>TRBV7-8
CASSLGQGVANEKLFF
>TRBV4-1
CASSQDWLTDTQYF
>TRBV25-1
CASSESRRQGNTGELFF
>TRBV2
CASSEARANPNNEQFF
>TRBV11-2
CASSRDRASSYEQYF
>TRBV7-3
CASSLGSADEQFF
>TRBV5-1
CASSPRGPQETQYF
>TRBV29-1
CSVAGLASTGELFF
>TRBV30
CAWRREGSSYNSPLHF
>TRBV6-1
CASSVGRSNQPQHF
>TRBV30
CAWSLGGDTDTQYF
>TRBV18
CASSPRQDLNYGYTF
>TRBV6-5
CASSYSQGYNEQFF
>TRBV19
CASSQDGDYNQPQHF
>TRBV5-1
CASRGGPWDEKLFF
>TRBV10-2
CASSDTGQEINQPQHF
>TRBV29-1
CSVWGQGYYGYTF
>TRBV12-2
CASRLGEERGRREQYF
>TRBV7-9
CASSFMGTDTQYF
>TRBV9
CASSPTTFAEAFF
>TRBV15
CATSRTGQSYNEQFF
>TRBV18
CASSPDSSGYTF
>TRBV19
CASRGDIPRYYGYTF
>TRBV14
CASSQGRVPATNYGYTF
>TRBV29-1
CSAGGGNEQFF
>TRBV9
CASSVGDRLPNEKLFF
>TRBV19
CASSITAAGELFF
>TRBV7-9
CASSSFGDQPQHF